This TCR beta chain comes out of a study of cytomegalovirus exposure and HLA in healthy donors (dated by TCRdb to the late 2010s). Turning to the overall study: An earlier analysis of several hundred of the donors reported 276 Gb of sequence data and around 100 million unique TCR beta sequences obtained from roughly 180 million T cells. About 300 gigabases of sequencing data and around 88 million unique TCR sequences made up an early release that covered under 750 HLA-typed donors. Of the roughly 430 genotyped donors, 81% fell in the genetic ancestry cluster associated with self-reported Caucasian donors. The study aimed to test whether signatures of past pathogen exposure could be identified by cataloging public T cell receptors. Using immunosequencing, the study profiled T cell repertoires from 640 or so subjects and related those repertoires to cytomegalovirus serostatus. Along with the approximately 700-subject first cohort, a separate validation cohort of 120 different subjects was used. High-throughput TCR immunosequencing, statistical association of individual TCRs with disease status, and machine learning were combined to predict cytomegalovirus infection status. In a later analysis, previously published TCR beta repertoires from some 640 donors were re-analyzed and high-resolution HLA genotyping was added so that TCR occurrence patterns could be studied. The later analysis used no new phenotypic data to find candidate immune exposures, relying instead on TCR beta sequences and their occurrence across donors. In an earlier analysis of 587 of the donors, high-throughput TCR beta sequencing was used to judge whether each TCR beta V gene segment behaved as functional or pseudogenic. Donor age, sex, ethnicity and CMV serostatus were compiled alongside the repertoire data. A later genetic analysis used genome-wide SNP genotypes for about three fifths of the roughly 700 donors, treating that subset as a discovery cohort. All discovery cohort repertoires had been generated using a single sequencing platform. HLA typing covered class I and class II loci at four-digit resolution. Typing coverage differed by locus: A, B, C, DRB1 and DQB1 were typed in roughly 620-630 donors, DQA1 in about 560, DPA1 in around 580, and DPB1 in just under 480. Four to six DR-DQ haplotypes were handled as single units for association and clustering, since linkage in the cohort was strong. Across under 500 genotyped donors of the cohort, an average of approximately 240,000 unique TCR beta nucleotide sequences per donor were sequenced, and approximately 17% of those sequences were non-productive.

The library came from the immunoSEQ multiplex PCR assay. For the multiplex PCR, a mixture combining 60 forward primers for TCR Vbeta segments and 13 reverse primers for TCR Jbeta segments was used. The CDR3 region of rearranged TCR beta genes was amplified from genomic DNA by a multiplex PCR assay. Amplified TCR beta libraries were sequenced as 87-base-pair reads on the Illumina HiSeq System. From the authors' description of their analysis: Across the 670 or so repertoires, a later analysis counted some 81 million unique TCR beta chains, approximately 12 million of which were shared by at least two donors. A nearest-neighbor algorithm error-corrected the raw reads and collapsed the reads into unique sequences, merging closely related sequences to remove PCR and sequencing errors. V, D and J gene segments were assigned by aligning CDR3 sequences to IMGT reference sequences. Each retained sequence needed at least a six-nucleotide match to both a V gene segment and a J gene segment. A rearrangement counted as productive if the CDR3 had no stop codons and remained in frame with V and J, and every other rearrangement counted as non-productive. Following IMGT convention, CDR3 was defined as the stretch from the second conserved V-encoded cysteine up to the conserved J-encoded phenylalanine. The earlier analysis of 587 of the donors excluded sequences that lacked an unambiguous match to a single V gene segment. An earlier analysis of roughly 590 of the donors called V segments functional above 56.7% productive rearrangements and segregating when the between-donor standard deviation exceeded 5%. A statistical classification framework was built for diagnosing cytomegalovirus status from the catalog of TCR beta chain sequences. A later analysis assigned V and J genes by comparing TCR nucleotide sequences with IMGT/GENE-DB human TR gene sequences. The TCRdist pipeline was used in a later analysis to assign CDR3 sequences and most-parsimonious VDJ recombination scenarios. In a later analysis, each TCR beta chain was defined by its CDR3 amino acid sequence together with its V-gene family, and reads lacking a unique V-gene family were excluded. As a way to deal with suspected cross-contamination and a sequencing artifact, a later analysis dropped hundreds of nucleotide sequences that were highly shared and had low generation probability. For each public chain, a later analysis derived a clonal expansion index from normalized ranks of inferred template counts within each repertoire. Generation probabilities in a later analysis came from a VDJ recombination model fitted to out-of-frame rearrangements, and those results were checked against IGoR. Hypergeometric tests were used in a later analysis to score TCR-TCR, TCR-HLA and TCR-CMV co-occurrence, with a repertoire-size bias correction applied to the TCR pairs. A later analysis estimated false discovery rates by permuting HLA or CMV assignments 20 times. In a later analysis, co-occurring TCRs were grouped with DBSCAN, and TCRdist sequence similarity was added when clustering was performed within HLA-allele-positive subsets. Co-occurrence clustering excluded repertoires with fewer than 30,000 or more than 120,000 public chains, plus five with anomalous nucleotide sharing. As stored in TCRdb, this immuneACCESS dataset retains in-frame rearrangements with V and J assigned. A fraction of the clones does not appear; measured against another copy, unresolved V genes explain less than half of the discrepancy, and the remainder lacks a known reason. V and J calls and clone size are given by that table; D and trimming were obtained from the DNA. Across this sample there are around 190,000 clones, with approximately 86% seen only once. The ten most abundant clones make up around 0.34% of the sample.

Relative to germline, V is 2 bases shorter and J is 14 bases shorter, with 13 bases between their ends. The CDR3 goes from the cysteine to the phenylalanine over 12 residues. Only the CDR3 part of the read is kept: 36 bases, read in frame from the first base. As encoded in the germline V gene, CDR1 is KGHSH while CDR2 is LQKENI. The cohort comprised some 730 healthy bone marrow donors. All cohort members were sampled while nominally healthy, although unrecorded immune exposures were likely present. The donor tested CMV seronegative and was one of the 352 seronegative cohort members. Every donor gave a peripheral blood sample, and the peripheral blood mononuclear cells from that sample were used for TCR beta sequencing. The Qiagen DNeasy Blood Extraction Kit was used to extract genomic DNA from the blood cell samples. The study at large found these results: Linkage disequilibrium might explain the correlated functional status among segregating V segments, but an unknown experimental factor could not be excluded. According to a later analysis, TCR association rates differed among HLA loci, with DRB1 alleles showing the most associated TCRs and HLA-C alleles showing the fewest. In this cohort, only TCR beta chains were sequenced, and detectable features were limited by the absence of alpha or paired-chain data. At a false discovery rate of 0.05, a later analysis linked around 17,000 TCR beta sequences to specific HLA alleles. Most CMV-associated TCR beta chains appeared to be HLA-restricted in a later analysis, and the HLA associations seemed to be driven largely by CMV exposure. Because counts were too low, roughly 16 rarely observed V segments, including chromosome 9 orphons, were excluded from the earlier analysis of 500 to 700 of the donors. In both the original and validation cohorts, the classifier was reported to diagnose cytomegalovirus status with high specificity and sensitivity. Some IMGT-functional V segments, including TRBV6-2 and TRBV6-3, could not be distinguished by the 87-base-pair reads and were therefore excluded. A later genetic analysis reported fewer N-insertions in productive TCRs among donors in an Asian-associated ancestry cluster than the approximately 670-donor mean. In vitro tests confirmed that three of the cytomegalovirus-associated TCR beta chains recognize cytomegalovirus antigens. Most TCR sequences were seen in very few donors, while some public TCRs were found in many individuals. When HLA alleles, especially DR and DQ, strongly co-occurred, attributing TCR associations to individual alleles was difficult. In a later analysis, several top co-occurrence clusters were reported to appear linked to parvovirus B19, influenza, CMV and Epstein-Barr virus. In an earlier analysis of roughly 500 of the donors, most TCR beta V segments appeared in productive rearrangements about 87% or about 30% of the time, broadly matching IMGT annotations. The presence/absence analyses assumed that sequencing depth was roughly uniform across donors, and that assumption may not be true. A further reported finding was that TCR beta sequences accurately predicted the HLA-A and HLA-B alleles for most subjects in the first cohort. In a later genetic analysis, a missense DCLRE1C variant was associated with V-gene and J-gene trimming of TCR beta chains, and the association was replicated in an independent cohort. A cluster of highly shared sequence variants was judged likely to be a technical artifact of the sequencing pipeline. In a later analysis, HLA-associated TCR beta chains showed more clonal expansion and lower generation probabilities than non-associated chains that were equally common. A total of some 180 TCR beta chains were listed by the study as associated with cytomegalovirus. Because some donors lacked HLA typing at each locus, the association tests relied only on the typed subset. For the cohort, immune exposure information was limited to CMV serostatus. The authors suggested that the approach could potentially be generalized to other disease states and immunological phenotypes.

About this clone itself: This receptor's antigen is unknown. Per-base quality was not reported, and no clone a single base away is much larger than it.

Here the chain combines TRBV18 and TRBJ1-5; confidence is insufficient to name the D gene. The specimen sequenced was PBMCs. This clonotype originated in a young woman in good health and CMV-seronegative. CDR3 protein: CASSPEGQRKHF. The DNA sequence reads TGTGCCAGCTCACCAGAGGGTCAAAGGAAGCATTTT. With the portions outside the CDR3 filled from the reference TRBV18 and TRBJ1-5 genes, the complete variable region becomes NAGVMQNPRHLVRRRGQEARLRCSPMKGHSHVYWYRQLPEEGLKFMVYLQKENIIDESGMPKERFSAEFPKEGPSILRIQQVVRGDSAAYFCASSPEGQRKHFGDGTRLSIL.